This TCR beta chain was sequenced for a study of blood T cell repertoires in COVID-19. Whole-study context: COVID-19 samples, acute and convalescent, were from the United States, Italy and Spain. The cDNA or gDNA used as material had been derived from T cells, B-cell-depleted T cells, or PBMCs.

Profiling relied on immunoSEQ multiplex PCR, and the TCRdb table lists in-frame clones only, not all of them. The sample contains about 160,000 clones, approximately 91% of which appear only once. The receptor was isolated from a man in his late teens or twenties with acute or convalescent COVID-19. Sample: peripheral blood.

CDR3 sequence: CASSQETGLPTYEQYF. DNA for the CDR3: TGCGCCAGCAGCCAAGAAACTGGACTTCCTACCTACGAGCAGTACTTC. The gene calls are TRBV4-1 and TRBJ2-7; D perhaps matches TRBD2 (5 bases). Germline values: CDR1 MGHRA, CDR2 YSYEKL. Trimming removed 0 bases at V and 2 bases at J, with 14 bases between. There are 16 residues in the CDR3.